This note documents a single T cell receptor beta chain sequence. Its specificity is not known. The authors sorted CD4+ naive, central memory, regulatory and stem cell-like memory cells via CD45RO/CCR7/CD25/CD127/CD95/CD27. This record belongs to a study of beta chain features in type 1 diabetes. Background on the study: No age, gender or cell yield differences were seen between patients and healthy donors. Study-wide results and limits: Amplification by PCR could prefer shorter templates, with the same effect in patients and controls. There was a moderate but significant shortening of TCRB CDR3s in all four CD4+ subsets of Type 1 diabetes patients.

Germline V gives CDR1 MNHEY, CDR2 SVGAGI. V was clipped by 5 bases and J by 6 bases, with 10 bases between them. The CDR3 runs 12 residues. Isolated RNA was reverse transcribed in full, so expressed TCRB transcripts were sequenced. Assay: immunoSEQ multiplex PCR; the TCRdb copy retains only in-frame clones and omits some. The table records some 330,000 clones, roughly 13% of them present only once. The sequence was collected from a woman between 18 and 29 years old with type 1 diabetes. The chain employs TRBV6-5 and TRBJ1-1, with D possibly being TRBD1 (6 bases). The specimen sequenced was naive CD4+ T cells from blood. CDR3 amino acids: CASSAQGPEAFF. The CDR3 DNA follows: TGTGCCAGCAGTGCACAGGGCCCTGAAGCTTTCTTT.